This T cell receptor beta chain appears in the sequencing data of a study of shared clonotypes between healthy human individuals. Study-level results: Despite large depth, rarefaction showed incomplete sorted-subset sequencing. Few donors limited the genetic and exposure-history diversity represented. A handful of donors showed sharing of approximately 4.7% of naive CD4 clonotypes.

A note on this clone: Its antigen is as yet unknown.

Profiled with immunoSEQ multiplex PCR; TCRdb holds only in-frame clones, not every one. The sample gives roughly 2.1 million clones, more than 85% of which show up once; around 1.7% is in the top ten. There are 13 residues in the CDR3. Germline CDR1 is SGHRS and CDR2 is YFSETQ. Trimming stripped 4 bases from V and 8 bases from J, with 15 bases between. CD8 cells regarded as naive lacked CD45RO, were positively chosen for CCR7, and omitted terminally differentiated effector memory CD45RA+ cells. The sequence was obtained from a man aged 18 to 30 in good health. Some clones in this sample may be carry-over from other donors' samples. The chain employs TRBV5-1 and TRBJ1-1; D is undetermined. The sequenced sample consisted of naive CD8+ T cells from PBMCs. The CDR3 spells CASSDPDALEAFF. The DNA of the CDR3 is TGCGCCAGCAGCGACCCCGATGCCCTAGAAGCTTTCTTT.